Listed here are 28 T cell receptor beta chains from one sample, sequenced in a study of blood T cell repertoires in COVID-19. Assay: immunoSEQ multiplex PCR; the TCRdb copy retains only in-frame clones and omits some. Of around 150,000 clones listed, approximately 80% are singletons. The sample consisted of peripheral blood. These receptors all stem from a man aged 55 to 70 who had recovered from COVID-19.

Many counts were recorded for this clone. The V call is TRBV5-6, the J call TRBJ1-2, with D perhaps matching TRBD1 (5 bases). The CDR3 is 14 amino acids. CDR1 is SGHDT and CDR2 is YYEEEE in the germline V gene. The V and J ends lost 0 bases and 1 base respectively, with 7 bases between them. CDR3 DNA: TGTGCCAGCAGCTTGGGGACACTTAACTATGGCTACACCTTC. Amino acids: CASSLGTLNYGYTF.

This chain joins TRBV4-1 and TRBJ2-5; 11 bases fit TRBD2. The V gene end was trimmed by 0 bases and the J gene end by 4 bases; junction bases not matched to a gene: 13. Germline assignment: CDR1 MGHRA and CDR2 YSYEKL. The CDR3 extends over 19 amino acids. CDR3 loop: CASSQDGRLAGSWGETQYF. For the CDR3, the DNA is TGCGCCAGCAGCCAAGACGGGCGACTAGCGGGGAGTTGGGGAGAGACCCAGTACTTC.

The chain joins TRBV7-3 to TRBJ2-5, with 8 nucleotides matching TRBD1. CDR1 and CDR2 from the germline V gene are SGHTA and FQGTGA. CDR3 length: 15 residues. Trimming took 2 bases from V and 0 from J; bases not matched to a gene: 2. The CDR3 nucleotides read TGTGCCAGCAGCTTAGACAGGGGAAACCAAGAGACCCAGTACTTC. It yields the protein CASSLDRGNQETQYF. Filled out from reference TRBV7-3 and TRBJ2-5, the complete variable domain reads GAGVSQTPSNKVTEKGKYVELRCDPISGHTALYWYRQSLGQGPEFLIYFQGTGAADDSGLPNDRFFAVRPEGSVSTLKIQRTERGDSAVYLCASSLDRGNQETQYFGPGTRLLVL.

This clone was seen only once. The CDR3 coding sequence is TGTGCCAGCAGCGCAACGTGGGGGGAGAGTCAGCCCCAGCATTTT. It translates to CASSATWGESQPQHF. The chain carries TRBV4-2 and TRBJ1-5, with a tentative D call TRBD1 (5 bases). The germline gives CDR1 LGHNA, CDR2 YNFKEQ. The CDR3 is made up of 15 amino acids. Trimming took 5 bases from V and 6 from J, leaving 17 bases between them.

J is TRBJ2-3 and V is TRBV5-8, with 8 bases lining up with TRBD2. J gave up 1 base and V 0 bases, and 4 bases lay outside the gene matches. There are 16 residues in the CDR3. Per germline, CDR1 SGHTS and CDR2 YDEGEE. For the CDR3, the DNA is TGTGCCAGCAGCTTGGTAGCGGGATTGGGCACAGATACGCAGTATTTT. The encoded protein is CASSLVAGLGTDTQYF.

The chain carries TRBV6-2 or TRBV6-3 and TRBJ2-7; the D gene is possibly TRBD2 (5 bases). CDR1 is MNHEY and CDR2 is SVGEGT in the germline V gene. The CDR3 consists of 14 residues. The V gene lost 2 bases and the J gene lost 1 base, with 9 bases spanning the gap. CDR3 loop: CASSYGLESYEQYF. CDR3 DNA sequence: TGTGCCAGCAGTTACGGACTCGAATCCTACGAGCAGTACTTC.

The rearrangement uses TRBV2 and TRBJ2-7, with TRBD1 matching 7 bases. The ends lost 6 bases at V and 3 bases at J; junction bases unmatched: 8. CDR1 is SNHLY, CDR2 FYNNEI, per germline. This CDR3 comprises 14 residues. The chain's CDR3 is CASRGQAANYEQYF. CDR3 nucleotide sequence: TGTGCCAGCAGAGGACAGGCGGCTAACTACGAGCAGTACTTC.

J is TRBJ1-4 and V is TRBV5-1, with 7 nucleotides matching TRBD1. The CDR3 is 13 amino acids. J lost 8 bases, V lost 4 bases, and 5 bases had no gene match. Germline-derived CDR1 and CDR2 are SGHRS and YFSETQ. The CDR3 region is CASSHRGQEKLFF. The CDR3 bases are TGCGCCAGCAGCCACAGGGGCCAGGAAAAACTGTTTTTT.

The CDR3 loop reads CASSLAGVRTDTQYF. The CDR3 nucleotides read TGTGCCAGCAGCTTAGCAGGGGTTCGCACAGATACGCAGTATTTT. This chain joins TRBV5-8 and TRBJ2-3; possibly TRBD1 for D (6 bases). Germline lookup yields CDR1 SGHTS and CDR2 YDEGEE. The CDR3 length is 15 residues. The ends were cut back, 2 bases at V and 1 base at J, with 11 bases in the middle.

The rearrangement uses TRBV9 and TRBJ2-5, with a tentative D call TRBD2 (6 bases). V was clipped by 3 bases and J by 2 bases, with 11 bases between them. This CDR3 contains 14 residues. Germline CDR1 and CDR2: SGDLS and YYNGEE. The CDR3 DNA follows: TGTGCCAGCAGCGGGACTACATCTCAAGAGACCCAGTACTTC. It yields the protein CASSGTTSQETQYF.

This chain connects TRBV5-1 to TRBJ1-2, with TRBD1 identical over 7 bases. Trimming at V came to 0 bases and at J to 5 bases, leaving 4 bases not matched to a gene. Germline CDR1 reads SGHRS; CDR2 reads YFSETQ. The CDR3 is 14 residues long. The CDR3 nucleotides are TGCGCCAGCAGCTTGGTACCAGGGGGGTATGGCTACACCTTC. Its translation: CASSLVPGGYGYTF.

This clone was counted between two and nine times. The J gene is TRBJ1-2, the V gene TRBV28; 8 nucleotides line up with TRBD1. The CDR3 is 14 residues long. CDR1 and CDR2 (germline): MDHEN, SYDVKM. V lost 6 bases to trimming and J lost 7 bases; unmatched junction nucleotides: 10. The CDR3 spells CASRVRGQGSGYTF. CDR3 sequence (DNA): TGTGCCAGCAGAGTCAGAGGACAGGGCAGTGGCTACACCTTC.

The chain is built from TRBV6-6 and TRBJ2-1; 11 nucleotides line up with TRBD1. CDR1 and CDR2 from the germline V gene are MNHNY and SVGAGI (reference sequence). Trimming at V came to 2 bases and at J to 9 bases, leaving 9 bases not matched to a gene. This CDR3 region has 16 residues. CDR3 region: CASSYAGQGASSEQFF. CDR3 bases: TGTGCCAGCAGTTACGCCGGACAGGGGGCCTCTAGTGAGCAGTTCTTC.

Details on this clone: The junction does not match germline at one end; this may be a read error. The CDR3 coding sequence is TGTGCCAGCAATTTACCAAAAGGGCAGGGGAGGAACACCGGGGAGCTGTTTTTT. Residues: CASNLPKGQGRNTGELFF. The rearrangement links TRBV28 to TRBJ2-2, with D possibly TRBD1 on 6 matching bases. The CDR3 runs to 18 residues. The germline CDR1 and CDR2 sequences are MDHEN and SYDVKM.

The V and J genes are TRBV15 and TRBJ1-3; D unresolved. V was clipped by 0 bases and J by 2 bases, with 2 bases between them. This CDR3 region has 13 residues. CDR1 and CDR2 from the germline V gene are LNHNV and YYDKDF (reference sequence). DNA of the CDR3: TGTGCCACCAGCAGAGACACTGGAAACACCATATATTTT. Its protein product is CATSRDTGNTIYF.

The rearrangement links TRBV7-3 to TRBJ2-5; a weak D match, TRBD2 (6 bases). Trimming pared 4 bases from V and 2 bases from J, leaving 8 bases between. CDR1 and CDR2 from the germline V gene are SGHTA and FQGTGA. This CDR3 region has 13 residues. This CDR3 is CASSSRGQETQYF. In DNA, the CDR3 is TGTGCCAGCAGCTCCCGGGGGCAAGAGACCCAGTACTTC.

V usage is TRBV7-2 and J usage is TRBJ2-2; 8 bases match TRBD2. CDR1 and CDR2 (germline): SGHTA, FQGNSA. This CDR3 spans 14 amino acids. Unmatched junction bases numbered 3, after V lost 5 bases and J lost 4 bases. The CDR3 is CASSQGLVTGELFF. The CDR3 nucleotides read TGTGCCAGCAGCCAGGGACTAGTCACCGGGGAGCTGTTTTTT.

This sequence joins TRBV6-5 and TRBJ2-5; 8 bases fit TRBD1. This CDR3 region has 14 residues. Germline CDR1 reads MNHEY; CDR2 reads SVGAGI. V shed 8 bases and J 5 bases; nucleotides not matched to a gene: 10. The CDR3 DNA reads TGTGCCAGCTTTTCAGGGGGCGCCCCGGAGACCCAGTACTTC. It specifies CASFSGGAPETQYF.

The chain employs TRBV6-2 or TRBV6-3 and TRBJ1-2; 9 bases are a match to TRBD1. Germline V gives CDR1 MNHEY, CDR2 SVGEGT. This CDR3 spans 15 amino acids. The ends lost 4 bases at V and 4 bases at J; junction bases unmatched: 7. CDR3 in DNA: TGTGCCAGCAGTTCGGACAGGGGCGCCGTCTATGGCTACACCTTC. This translates into CASSSDRGAVYGYTF.

This clone has ten or more counts. The chain couples TRBV19 to TRBJ1-2, with 8 bases aligning to TRBD1. CDR1 is LNHDA, CDR2 SQIVND, per germline (reference sequence). The ends lost 7 bases at V and 3 bases at J; junction bases unmatched: 7. This CDR3 has 14 residues. CDR3 sequence reads: CASTLMTGDYGYTF. The CDR3 nucleotides read TGTGCCAGTACCCTAATGACAGGGGACTATGGCTACACCTTC.

The chain employs TRBV14 and TRBJ2-3; D perhaps matches TRBD1 (5 bases). The V and J ends lost 0 bases and 3 bases respectively, with 13 bases between them. Per germline, CDR1 SGHDN and CDR2 FVKESK. The CDR3 totals 16 residues. CDR3 DNA sequence: TGTGCCAGCAGCCAAGACCCAGGGTTCGGAACAGATACGCAGTATTTT. It encodes CASSQDPGFGTDTQYF.

This clone was seen just once. This chain joins TRBV7-8 and TRBJ1-6, with a weak D call TRBD1 (6 bases). Germline V gene sequence: CDR1 SGHVS, CDR2 FQNEAQ. CDR3 length equals 14 residues. Trimming stripped 0 bases from V and 7 bases from J, with 7 bases between. The CDR3 region is CASSLAGANSPLHF. In DNA form, the CDR3 reads TGTGCCAGCAGCTTAGCGGGGGCCAATTCACCCCTCCACTTT.

The chain carries TRBV7-9 and TRBJ2-1, with 9 bases lining up with TRBD2. CDR1 and CDR2 from the germline V gene are SEHNR and FQNEAQ (reference sequence). This CDR3 is built from 14 residues. V was pared by 3 bases and J by 10 bases, with 7 bases of the junction left unmatched. CDR3 in DNA: TGTGCCAGCAGCTTGGAGCGGGAGGCCCTCGAGCAGTTCTTC. It codes for CASSLEREALEQFF.

V is TRBV2 and J is TRBJ2-7; D is ambiguous. Trimming took 7 bases from V and 9 from J, leaving 10 bases between them. This CDR3 spans 10 amino acids. In germline, CDR1 is SNHLY, CDR2 FYNNEI. The DNA of the CDR3 is TGTGCCAGCATTGGGTCGGGGCAGTACTTC. Protein product: CASIGSGQYF.

This clone appeared a single time. V gene TRBV15 combines with J gene TRBJ1-5; D gene ambiguous. V was cut by 5 bases and J by 4 bases, with 12 bases left in between. Germline values: CDR1 LNHNV, CDR2 YYDKDF (reference sequence). CDR3 length: 14 residues. For the CDR3, the DNA is TGTGCCACCAGCCCGGGATCAGTTAATCAGCCCCAGCATTTT. Residues: CATSPGSVNQPQHF. Variable domain in full (rest from reference TRBV15 and TRBJ1-5): DAMVIQNPRYQVTQFGKPVTLSCSQTLNHNVMYWYQQKSSQAPKLLFHYYDKDFNNEADTPDNFQSRRPNTSFCFLDIRSPGLGDTAMYLCATSPGSVNQPQHFGDGTRLSIL.

CDR3 coding DNA: TGTGCCAGCAGTTTACAGGGTCTTCCCTACGAGCAGTACTTC. Translation: CASSLQGLPYEQYF. The rearrangement uses TRBV28 and TRBJ2-7, with a possible D match to TRBD1 (5 bases). Trimming left V 2 bases short and J 2 bases short, with 10 bases between. CDR3 length: 14 residues. Germline V CDR1 and CDR2: MDHEN, SYDVKM.

The chain is built from TRBV5-1 and TRBJ2-1, with D perhaps matching TRBD1 (5 bases). The CDR3 is made up of 14 amino acids. The V end lost 0 bases, the J end lost 5 bases, and 9 bases lay between the germline ends. Germline V gives CDR1 SGHRS, CDR2 YFSETQ. CDR3 nucleotide sequence: TGCGCCAGCAGCTTGGCCGGACAAAACAATGAGCAGTTCTTC. Translating it yields CASSLAGQNNEQFF. Looking up the rest from reference TRBV5-1 and TRBJ2-1 gives the full variable domain: KAGVTQTPRYLIKTRGQQVTLSCSPISGHRSVSWYQQTPGQGLQFLFEYFSETQRNKGNFPGRFSGRQFSNSRSEMNVSTLELGDSALYLCASSLAGQNNEQFFGPGTRLTVL.

The rearrangement uses TRBV15 and TRBJ2-7, with 9 bases matching TRBD1. Germline CDR1 LNHNV, CDR2 YYDKDF (reference sequence). The V gene end was trimmed by 0 bases and the J gene end by 3 bases; junction bases not matched to a gene: 3. This CDR3 is built from 15 residues. Here the CDR3 reads CATSRDPGQGYEQYF. The CDR3 DNA reads as TGTGCCACCAGCAGAGATCCGGGACAGGGCTACGAGCAGTACTTC.